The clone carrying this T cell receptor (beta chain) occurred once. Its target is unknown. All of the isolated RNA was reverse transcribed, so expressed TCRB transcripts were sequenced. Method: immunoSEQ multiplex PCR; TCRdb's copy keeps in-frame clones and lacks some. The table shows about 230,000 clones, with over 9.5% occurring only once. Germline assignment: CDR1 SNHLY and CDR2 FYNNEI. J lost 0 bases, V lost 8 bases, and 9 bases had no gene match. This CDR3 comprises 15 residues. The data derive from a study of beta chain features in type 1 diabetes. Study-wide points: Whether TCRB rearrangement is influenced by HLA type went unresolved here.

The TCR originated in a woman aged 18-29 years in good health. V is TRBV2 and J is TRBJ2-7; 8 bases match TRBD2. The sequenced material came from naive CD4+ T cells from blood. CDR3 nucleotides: TGTGCCAGCTTGGCGGGAGGAGGGGCCTCCTACGAGCAGTACTTC. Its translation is CASLAGGGASYEQYF.